This TCR beta chain came from a study of beta chain features in type 1 diabetes. V gave up 1 base and J gave up 2 bases; unmatched junction bases: 8. This CDR3 contains 16 residues. Germline CDR1 SGDLS, CDR2 YYNGEE. Every bit of the isolated RNA underwent reverse transcription, so sequencing read expressed TCRB transcripts. Assay: immunoSEQ multiplex PCR; the TCRdb copy retains only in-frame clones and omits some. The repertoire holds around 500,000 clones, with about an eighth as singletons. The receptor's source is a woman in her late teens or twenties in good health. This rearrangement joins TRBV9 to TRBJ1-2; 7 bases align to TRBD1. Specimen: naive CD4+ T cells from blood. CDR3 sequence reads: CASSVKVKGGNYGYTF. Written as DNA, the CDR3 is TGTGCCAGCAGCGTAAAAGTTAAAGGGGGCAACTATGGCTACACCTTC.